This TCR beta chain derives from a study of T cell responses to AZD1222 COVID-19 vaccine. Repertoires were generated with immunoSEQ multiplex PCR, while TCRdb's copy carries only in-frame clones and drops some. Of about 150,000 clones listed, 91% were seen once; the top ten hold 3.8%. Between the trimmed V and J ends, which lost 4 bases and 5 bases, there was a span of 12 bases. This CDR3 is 14 amino acids long. Germline assignment: CDR1 SGDLS and CDR2 YYNGEE. The chain couples TRBV9 to TRBJ1-4; D is uncertain. The starting material was peripheral blood, obtained 28 days after the second AZD1222 dose. This TCR was recovered from an adult who received the AZD1222 COVID-19 vaccine. Written as DNA, the CDR3 is TGTGCCAGCAGCCCCGGAGGTCTAAATGAAAAACTGTTTTTT. Translated: CASSPGGLNEKLFF.